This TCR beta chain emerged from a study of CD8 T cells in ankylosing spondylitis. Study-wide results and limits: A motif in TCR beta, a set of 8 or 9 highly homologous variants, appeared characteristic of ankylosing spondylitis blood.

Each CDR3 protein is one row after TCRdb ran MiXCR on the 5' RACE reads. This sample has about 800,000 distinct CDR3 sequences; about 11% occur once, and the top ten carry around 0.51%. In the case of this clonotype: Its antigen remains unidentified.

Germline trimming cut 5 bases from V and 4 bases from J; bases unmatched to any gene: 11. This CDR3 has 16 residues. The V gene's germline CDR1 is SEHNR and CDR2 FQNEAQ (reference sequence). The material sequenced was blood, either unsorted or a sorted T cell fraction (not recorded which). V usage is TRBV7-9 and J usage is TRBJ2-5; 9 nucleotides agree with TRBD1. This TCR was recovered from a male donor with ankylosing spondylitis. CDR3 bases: TGTGCCAGCAGCCAAAGGACAGGGGTTTTAGGAGAGACCCAGTACTTC. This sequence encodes CASSQRTGVLGETQYF.